Shown below are 17 T cell receptor beta chains from a single sample sequenced in a study of control samples from healthy donors and cancer patients. Using immunoSEQ multiplex PCR, the repertoire was profiled, and TCRdb retains in-frame clones only, with some absent. The sample records about 230,000 clones, approximately 80% being singletons. The sample was PBMCs. The source of these receptors is an older woman with lung cancer.

The V call is TRBV12-3 or TRBV12-4, the J call TRBJ1-2; D gene uncertain. This CDR3 has 12 amino acids. V was shortened by 5 bases and J by 7 bases, with 11 bases between the two germline ends. The CDR3 DNA reads TGTGCCAGCAGTCCCATAGGAGCTGGCTACACCTTC. Translation gives CASSPIGAGYTF.

There are a few counts of this clone. The chain is built from TRBV11-2 and TRBJ2-1; no clear D gene. The CDR3 consists of 13 residues. Germline lookup yields CDR1 SGHAT and CDR2 FQNNGV. V was clipped by 0 bases and J by 9 bases, with 9 bases between them. In nucleotides, the CDR3 is TGTGCCAGCAGCTTAGATCCCCGTACTGAGCAGTTCTTC. Its protein is CASSLDPRTEQFF.

Points on this clone: The same CDR3 is also encoded by other DNA sequences in this sample. The chain combines TRBV28 with TRBJ2-7; possibly TRBD1 for D (7 bases). Germline V gene data show CDR1 as MDHEN and CDR2 as SYDVKM. The CDR3 loop spans 14 amino acids. V lost 3 bases to trimming and J lost 4 bases, with 13 bases between them. The CDR3 DNA is TGTGCCAGCAGTTTGGCAGGGGGGCCGTACGAGCAGTACTTC. Its protein is CASSLAGGPYEQYF.

V usage is TRBV2 and J usage is TRBJ1-4, with TRBD1 identical over 9 bases. The V gene end was trimmed by 6 bases and the J gene end by 4 bases; junction bases not matched to a gene: 6. The CDR3 runs to 15 residues. CDR1 SNHLY and CDR2 FYNNEI come from the germline V gene. CDR3 nucleotide sequence: TGTGCCAGCAGGGACAGGGGATTGAGTAATGAAAAACTGTTTTTT. Its translation: CASRDRGLSNEKLFF.

V and J are TRBV9 and TRBJ1-3; D is ambiguous. V was cut by 0 bases and J by 3 bases, with 7 bases left in between. The CDR3 has 14 amino acids. From germline, CDR1 is SGDLS and CDR2 YYNGEE. The CDR3 sequence: CASSVGSIGNTIYF. The CDR3 DNA reads TGTGCCAGCAGCGTAGGTTCGATTGGAAACACCATATATTTT.

V gene TRBV2 combines with J gene TRBJ2-7; TRBD2 is a possible D gene (5 bases). The V gene's germline CDR1 is SNHLY and CDR2 FYNNEI. Trimming took off 0 bases at V and 5 bases at J, with 14 bases between the two ends. This CDR3 region has 15 residues. Written as DNA, the CDR3 is TGTGCCAGCAGTGAAGCAATAAGACGAGGGAACGAGCAGTACTTC. The encoded protein is CASSEAIRRGNEQYF.

The chain combines TRBV2 with TRBJ2-7, with D unclear. CDR3 length: 13 residues. The germline V gene has CDR1 SNHLY and CDR2 FYNNEI. The V end was cut by 7 bases, the J end by 6 bases, with 16 bases between. As DNA, the CDR3 is TGTGCCAGCACCCCCTTCACTCGCGGCGAGCAGTACTTC. Protein: CASTPFTRGEQYF.

This clone came up a few times. The DNA of the CDR3 is TGTGCCAGCAGCTCGGGACAGGGGGCCACTGAAGCTTTCTTT. Protein product: CASSSGQGATEAFF. The chain couples TRBV5-5 to TRBJ1-1; TRBD1 matches 12 bases. V shed 3 bases, J shed 4 bases, and the junction held 1 base outside the gene matches. Germline CDR1 is SGHKS and CDR2 is YYEKEE (reference sequence). There are 14 residues in the CDR3.

V is TRBV7-2 and J is TRBJ2-4, with D perhaps matching TRBD1 or TRBD2 (7 bases each). V dropped 5 bases and J dropped 9 bases, with 17 bases sitting between them. CDR1 is SGHTA, CDR2 FQGNSA, per germline. This CDR3 spans 14 amino acids. The DNA for the CDR3 is TGTGCCAGCAGCCAGGGGGGAGGGAAGGCCATTCAGTACTTC. This translates into CASSQGGGKAIQYF. The full variable domain, in which reference TRBV7-2 and TRBJ2-4 provide the parts outside the CDR3, is GAGVSQSPSNKVTEKGKDVELRCDPISGHTALYWYRQSLGQGLEFLIYFQGNSAPDKSGLPSDRFSAERTGGSVSTLTIQRTQQEDSAVYLCASSQGGGKAIQYFGAGTRLSVL.

In DNA, the CDR3 is TGTGCCAGCAGTTCCGGGACAAACACCGGGGAGCTGTTTTTT. It codes for CASSSGTNTGELFF. The rearrangement uses TRBV6-5 and TRBJ2-2; tentatively, D is TRBD1 (6 bases). The germline V and J ends were trimmed by 4 bases and 2 bases, with 8 bases remaining between them. Germline V gives CDR1 MNHEY, CDR2 SVGAGI. The CDR3 totals 14 residues.

V and J are TRBV6-5 and TRBJ2-1; no firm D call. The CDR3 loop spans 14 amino acids. From germline, CDR1 is MNHEY and CDR2 SVGAGI. Trimming took off 8 bases at V and 4 bases at J, with 15 bases between the two ends. Here the CDR3 reads CASSGLGSYNEQFF. CDR3 sequence (DNA): TGTGCCAGCTCAGGCCTGGGTAGTTACAATGAGCAGTTCTTC.

The chain carries TRBV27 and TRBJ2-3, with 11 bases lining up with TRBD2. Germline values: CDR1 MNHEY, CDR2 SMNVEV (reference sequence). With 4 bases clipped from V and 4 bases from J, the junction kept 7 bases outside the gene matches. This CDR3 region has 16 residues. The CDR3 sequence: CASSSNRLAGSDTQYF. The CDR3 DNA reads as TGTGCCAGCAGTTCCAATAGACTAGCGGGGTCAGATACGCAGTATTTT.

This rearrangement joins TRBV30 to TRBJ2-2; the D gene is possibly TRBD2 (5 bases). CDR1 is GTSNPN, CDR2 SVGIG, per germline (reference sequence). CDR3 size: 12 residues. V was pared by 5 bases and J by 5 bases, with 9 bases between. As DNA, the CDR3 is TGTGCCTGGGTCCGAGGGACCGGGGAGCTGTTTTTT. Residues: CAWVRGTGELFF.

This CDR3 is CASSAGQGVGDTEAFF. The DNA of the CDR3 is TGTGCCAGCAGCGCCGGACAGGGTGTAGGGGACACTGAAGCTTTCTTT. This chain uses TRBV9 with TRBJ1-1; 8 nucleotides align to TRBD1. Germline lookup yields CDR1 SGDLS and CDR2 YYNGEE. CDR3 length: 16 amino acids. With 3 bases clipped from V and 3 bases from J, the junction kept 10 bases outside the gene matches.

This chain connects TRBV28 to TRBJ1-1; weak D call: TRBD1 (6 bases). V lost 2 bases and J 5 bases, leaving 9 bases between the germline ends. Germline V gene sequence: CDR1 MDHEN, CDR2 SYDVKM. The CDR3 contains 13 residues. The CDR3 sequence is CASSLGQRTEAFF. CDR3 coding DNA: TGTGCCAGCAGTTTAGGACAGAGGACTGAAGCTTTCTTT.

The chain carries TRBV18 and TRBJ2-5; 8 bases agree with TRBD2. From germline, CDR1 is KGHSH and CDR2 LQKENI. The V and J ends lost 3 bases and 7 bases, in that order; junction bases with no gene match: 13. The CDR3 consists of 16 residues. CDR3 region: CASSPRVAGTVGTQYF. The CDR3 DNA reads TGTGCCAGCTCACCCCGCGTAGCGGGAACAGTAGGGACCCAGTACTTC.

The genes are TRBV5-4 and TRBJ1-2, with a tentative D call TRBD1 (6 bases). CDR3 size: 14 residues. CDR1 SGHNT and CDR2 YYREEE come from the germline V gene (reference sequence). Trimming stripped 4 bases from V and 3 bases from J, with 13 bases between. CDR3 residues: CASSRGGGDYGYTF. In DNA, the CDR3 is TGTGCCAGCAGCCGAGGGGGTGGGGACTATGGCTACACCTTC.